One sample yielded the 11 T cell receptor beta chains listed below, sequenced in a study of blood T cell repertoires in COVID-19. The table came from immunoSEQ multiplex PCR; TCRdb's copy has only in-frame clones and leaves some out. The top ten hold approximately 12% of the sample, which has roughly 130,000 clones, roughly 80% seen once. The sequenced material came from peripheral blood. The receptor set was obtained from a woman in her sixties or seventies with acute or convalescent COVID-19.

This clone was picked up a small number of times. V usage is TRBV11-2 and J usage is TRBJ2-5, with D possibly TRBD2 on 6 matching bases. Trimming cost V 1 base and J 3 bases, with 12 bases left between them. Germline values: CDR1 SGHAT, CDR2 FQNNGV. The CDR3 is 15 amino acids. DNA of the CDR3: TGTGCCAGCAGCTTAGTCGGAGGGAAAAAAGAGACCCAGTACTTC. It yields the protein CASSLVGGKKETQYF.

V is TRBV7-9 and J is TRBJ2-1; tentatively, D is TRBD2 (5 bases). The CDR3 runs to 15 residues. The V gene lost 5 bases and the J gene lost 6 bases, with 17 bases spanning the gap. Germline V gene sequence: CDR1 SEHNR, CDR2 FQNEAQ (reference sequence). CDR3 DNA sequence: TGTGCCAGCAGCCATCTGGTGGAGGTGAGCAATGAGCAGTTCTTC. Protein: CASSHLVEVSNEQFF. Supplemented by reference TRBV7-9 and TRBJ2-1, the full variable domain reads DTGVSQNPRHKITKRGQNVTFRCDPISEHNRLYWYRQTLGQGPEFLTYFQNEAQLEKSRLLSDRFSAERPKGSFSTLEIQRTEQGDSAMYLCASSHLVEVSNEQFFGPGTRLTVL.

This rearrangement joins TRBV19 to TRBJ2-1; no clear D. CDR1 is LNHDA, CDR2 SQIVND, per germline (reference sequence). The CDR3 runs to 13 residues. V lost 8 bases and J lost 4, with 12 bases in between. The CDR3 region is CASGRGKYNEQFF. CDR3 in DNA: TGTGCCAGTGGTAGAGGTAAATACAATGAGCAGTTCTTC.

The chain combines TRBV6-5 with TRBJ1-1; D is unclear. Trimming cost V 10 bases and J 1 base, with 10 bases left between them. Germline loops: CDR1 MNHEY, CDR2 SVGAGI. CDR3 size: 12 residues. CDR3 coding DNA: TGTGCCACCACGGGTGCGAACACTGAAGCTTTCTTT. Residues: CATTGANTEAFF.

This clone was recorded at least ten times. The CDR3 loop is CASSHREGLYEQYV. The CDR3 bases are TGCGCCAGCAGCCACAGGGAGGGGCTCTACGAGCAGTACGTC. The genes are TRBV4-1 and TRBJ2-7; TRBD2 matches at 7 bases. Trimming removed 3 bases from V and 3 bases from J; junction bases left unmatched: 5. The CDR3 extends over 14 amino acids. The V gene's germline CDR1 is MGHRA and CDR2 YSYEKL.

The chain couples TRBV6-5 to TRBJ2-5; TRBD2 matches 10 bases. Germline V gives CDR1 MNHEY, CDR2 SVGAGI. The CDR3 is made up of 14 amino acids. V lost 6 bases to trimming and J lost 4 bases; unmatched junction nucleotides: 5. This chain's CDR3 is CASRLSGGRETQYF. The CDR3 nucleotides read TGTGCCAGCAGGCTTAGCGGGGGGAGAGAGACCCAGTACTTC.

This chain connects TRBV9 to TRBJ2-3; D gene ambiguous. CDR1 SGDLS and CDR2 YYNGEE come from the germline V gene. The CDR3 has 13 residues. The ends were cut back, 3 bases at V and 5 bases at J, with 10 bases in the middle. CDR3 DNA sequence: TGTGCCAGCAGCGCCTTCTTCGGAGATACGCAGTATTTT. Protein product: CASSAFFGDTQYF.

A few counts support this clone. J is TRBJ2-7 and V is TRBV7-9; D is uncertain. Between the trimmed V and J ends, which lost 0 bases and 0 bases, there was a span of 3 bases. The germline gives CDR1 SEHNR, CDR2 FQNEAQ (reference sequence). This CDR3 is 13 amino acids long. This chain's CDR3 is CASSLASSYEQYV. The CDR3 nucleotides are TGTGCCAGCAGCTTAGCTAGCTCCTACGAGCAGTACGTC.

The chain couples TRBV5-1 to TRBJ2-5; 9 bases match TRBD2. Germline CDR1 and CDR2: SGHRS and YFSETQ. The CDR3 is made up of 15 amino acids. The V gene end was trimmed by 0 bases and the J gene end by 0 bases; junction bases not matched to a gene: 0. The chain's CDR3 is CASSLGGGDQETQYF. The CDR3 bases are TGCGCCAGCAGCTTGGGCGGGGGGGACCAAGAGACCCAGTACTTC. The full variable domain, in which reference TRBV5-1 and TRBJ2-5 provide the parts outside the CDR3, is KAGVTQTPRYLIKTRGQQVTLSCSPISGHRSVSWYQQTPGQGLQFLFEYFSETQRNKGNFPGRFSGRQFSNSRSEMNVSTLELGDSALYLCASSLGGGDQETQYFGPGTRLLVL.

The rearrangement links TRBV20-1 to TRBJ1-5, with a weak D call TRBD1 (5 bases). V lost 6 bases and J 11 bases, leaving 11 bases between the germline ends. Germline V lookup: CDR1 DFQATT, CDR2 SNEGSKA (reference sequence). The CDR3 totals 10 residues. CDR3 protein: CSALREAQHF. CDR3 in DNA: TGCAGTGCCCTCAGGGAGGCCCAGCATTTT.

The genes are TRBV30 and TRBJ1-5, with a possible D match to TRBD1 (5 bases). CDR3 length: 13 residues. The ends were cut back, 3 bases at V and 5 bases at J, with 11 bases in the middle. Looked up from germline, CDR1 is GTSNPN and CDR2 is SVGIG (reference sequence). This CDR3 is CAWSPGGDQPQHF. The CDR3 DNA follows: TGTGCCTGGAGCCCTGGGGGGGATCAGCCCCAGCATTTT.